This T cell receptor beta chain derives from a study of T cell repertoires in cytomegalovirus infection. On the study more broadly: In public TCR beta signatures, there were indications of both CMV infection and matching HLA type. General observations from the study: Cumulative frequency (of public TCR beta family members) identified carriers of CMV plus the relevant HLA.

The CDR3 runs to 15 residues. Trimming pared 3 bases from V and 1 base from J, leaving 10 bases between. The V gene's germline CDR1 is DFQATT and CDR2 SNEGSKA (reference sequence). In TCRdb, the reads were re-called with MiXCR into one record per CDR3 protein. The table shows roughly 340,000 distinct CDR3 sequences, with 29% occurring only once. Concerning this clonotype: Its cognate antigen is unknown.

This sequence was found in a human donor in good health (CMV status not recorded). Some clones in this sample may be carry-over from other donors' samples. The J gene is TRBJ1-6, the V gene TRBV20-1; D is undetermined. This specimen was cultured PBMCs, taken from culture after CMV antigen stimulation. The CDR3 DNA reads as TGCAGTGCTAGCGGCGGGCGATCCTATAATTCACCCCTCCACTTT. Protein product: CSASGGRSYNSPLHF.